Detailed here is one T cell receptor beta chain. The antigen is unknown. This sample is drawn from a study of graft-versus-host responses after intestinal transplantation. Study-wide context: Following induction with anti-thymocyte globulin, all recipients were given tacrolimus and steroids for around three years.

Whole-study results and caveats: GvH clones turned up in recipient marrow; some had shown up first in ileum or blood. Early post-transplant HvG declines tracked with peak circulating GvH clone levels. High graft-versus-host to host-versus-graft clonal ratios were found in allografts of patients who had graft-donor T cell macrochimerism.

The method was immunoSEQ multiplex PCR; TCRdb's version includes in-frame clones alone and lacks a portion of them. The sample lists fewer than 95,000 clones, over 90% occurring once. The sequencing here drew on unstimulated CD4+ T cells sorted from spleen or lymph node cells, taken before transplant. The TCR sequence derives from a human donor who was the organ donor for an intestinal transplant.

The CDR3 sequence: CSAPDTEAFF. In DNA form, the CDR3 reads TGCAGTGCCCCTGACACTGAAGCTTTCTTT. The genes are TRBV20-1 and TRBJ1-1, with D uncertain. CDR1 DFQATT and CDR2 SNEGSKA come from the germline V gene (reference sequence). Trimming stripped 6 bases from V and 3 bases from J, with 5 bases between. The CDR3 consists of 10 residues.